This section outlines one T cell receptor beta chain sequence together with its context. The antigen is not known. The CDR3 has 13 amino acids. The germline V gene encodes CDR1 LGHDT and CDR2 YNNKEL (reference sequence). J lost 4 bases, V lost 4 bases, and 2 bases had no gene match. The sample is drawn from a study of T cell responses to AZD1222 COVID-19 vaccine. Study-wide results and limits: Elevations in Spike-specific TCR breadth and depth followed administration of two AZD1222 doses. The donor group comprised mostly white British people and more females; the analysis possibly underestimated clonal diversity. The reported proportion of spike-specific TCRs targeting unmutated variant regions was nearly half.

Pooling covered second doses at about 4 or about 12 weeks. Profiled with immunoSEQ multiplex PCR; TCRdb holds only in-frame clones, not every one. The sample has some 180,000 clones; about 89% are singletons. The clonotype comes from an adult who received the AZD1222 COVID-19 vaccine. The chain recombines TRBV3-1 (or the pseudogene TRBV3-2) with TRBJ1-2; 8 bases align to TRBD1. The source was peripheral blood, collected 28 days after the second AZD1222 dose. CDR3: CASSLGTGYGYTF. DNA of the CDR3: TGTGCCAGCAGCCTCGGGACAGGCTATGGCTACACCTTC.